A selection of T cell receptor beta chains follows, all from one sample in a study of blood T cell repertoires in COVID-19. TCRdb's table, derived via immunoSEQ multiplex PCR, lists solely in-frame clones and lacks some. Of 200,000 to 300,000 clones detected, 65% to 85% appear once; the ten largest clones hold over 4.5%. Sequenced material: peripheral blood. The receptor source for this set is a human donor in a cohort sampled during active COVID-19. Both conserved end residues are part of each CDR3. The order of the fields is V gene, clone size, J gene, D gene, CDR3 protein, CDR3 DNA. A D gene is named only where the DNA matches it firmly. Not all rows give a size; the values are once, few, many and, for expanded clones, a class.

>TRBV7-6|-|TRBJ2-5|TRBD1
CASSQRQGARETQYF
TGTGCCAGCAGCCAGCGACAGGGGGCAAGGGAGACCCAGTACTTC
>TRBV6-5|-|TRBJ1-1|-
CATLKGASSEAFF
TGTGCCACCCTTAAAGGGGCTTCTTCTGAAGCTTTCTTT
>TRBV3-1/TRBV3-2|few|TRBJ1-5|-
CASSQGGDQPQHF
TGTGCCAGCAGCCAAGGCGGGGACCAGCCCCAGCATTTT
>TRBV28|-|TRBJ2-7|-
CASSQNLREQYF
TGTGCCAGCAGTCAGAATTTACGAGAGCAGTACTTC
>TRBV24-1|-|TRBJ1-5|TRBD1
CATSAGGGATYQPQHF
TGTGCCACCAGTGCAGGGGGCGGGGCAACCTATCAGCCCCAGCATTTT
>TRBV27|many|TRBJ2-7|-
CASSLTGTYPLEQYF
TGTGCCAGCAGTTTAACCGGGACATATCCTTTGGAGCAGTACTTC
>TRBV11-2|-|TRBJ2-7|-
CASRQPWGLPPEQYF
TGTGCCAGCAGGCAACCTTGGGGGCTACCTCCGGAGCAGTACTTC
>TRBV18|few|TRBJ1-5|TRBD1
CASSPGTGEFGGRNQPQHF
TGTGCCAGCTCACCAGGGACAGGGGAGTTCGGTGGGAGGAATCAGCCCCAGCATTTT
>TRBV29-1|-|TRBJ2-1|TRBD1
CSVRQGEQFF
TGCAGCGTACGACAGGGGGAGCAGTTCTTC
>TRBV5-1|-|TRBJ2-2|-
CASSTGGGELFF
TGCGCCAGCTCCACGGGCGGGGGGGAGCTGTTTTTT
>TRBV28|-|TRBJ2-1|TRBD2
CASSFPRTSGRYNEQFF
TGTGCCAGCAGTTTTCCGAGGACTAGCGGGAGATACAATGAGCAGTTCTTC
>TRBV4-2|-|TRBJ1-2|TRBD1
CASSQDPGQGSYTF
TGTGCCAGCAGCCAAGATCCCGGACAGGGGAGCTACACCTTC
>TRBV6-6|-|TRBJ2-5|-
CASSNRETQYF
TGTGCCAGCAGCAATAGAGAGACCCAGTACTTC
>TRBV30|-|TRBJ1-5|-
CAWSRVRGGNQPQHF
TGTGCCTGGAGTCGCGTCCGGGGTGGCAATCAGCCCCAGCATTTT
>TRBV6-2/TRBV6-3|-|TRBJ2-7|-
CASSYSRVYGEQYF
TGTGCCAGCAGTTACTCCAGGGTGTATGGGGAGCAGTACTTC
>TRBV19|-|TRBJ1-3|-
CASSIDLAGISGNTIYF
TGTGCCAGTAGTATAGATCTGGCAGGTATCTCTGGAAACACCATATATTTT
>TRBV27|-|TRBJ1-2|-
CASSLLGGATRGYTF
TGTGCCAGCAGTTTATTAGGGGGGGCCACTAGGGGCTACACCTTC
>TRBV10-2|-|TRBJ2-2|TRBD2
CASSPLAGEAGELFF
TGCGCCAGCAGTCCCCTAGCGGGAGAGGCCGGGGAGCTGTTTTTT
>TRBV2|-|TRBJ2-1|TRBD2
CASSGLAALNEQFF
TGTGCCAGCAGTGGACTAGCGGCGTTAAATGAGCAGTTCTTC
>TRBV28|-|TRBJ2-4|TRBD2
CASSLRAPSGSVLAKNIQYF
TGTGCCAGCAGTTTGAGGGCCCCTAGCGGGAGTGTCCTCGCCAAAAACATTCAGTACTTC
>TRBV7-8|-|TRBJ2-2|-
CASSPQPLTNTGELFF
TGTGCCAGCAGCCCACAGCCTCTAACGAACACCGGGGAGCTGTTTTTT
>TRBV9|-|TRBJ2-7|-
CASSYRGGIYEQYF
TGTGCCAGCAGCTACCGGGGTGGGATTTACGAGCAGTACTTC
>TRBV28|few|TRBJ1-4|TRBD1
CASSSTGGATNEKLFF
TGTGCCAGCAGTTCGACAGGGGGCGCGACTAATGAAAAACTGTTTTTT
>TRBV18|-|TRBJ2-7|TRBD1
CASSPKYLVPGQGTYEQYF
TGTGCCAGCTCACCTAAGTATCTCGTACCGGGACAGGGAACCTACGAGCAGTACTTC
>TRBV28|-|TRBJ2-5|TRBD2
CASSLRGLAGGPGETQYF
TGTGCCAGCAGTTTAAGGGGACTAGCGGGAGGGCCGGGAGAGACCCAGTACTTC
>TRBV9|-|TRBJ2-2|TRBD1
CASNRAQGANTGELFF
TGTGCCAGCAACAGGGCACAGGGGGCTAACACCGGGGAGCTGTTTTTT
>TRBV7-8|once|TRBJ1-4|-
CASSLVGGLGEKLFF
TGTGCCAGCAGCTTAGTGGGGGGGTTAGGTGAAAAACTGTTTTTT